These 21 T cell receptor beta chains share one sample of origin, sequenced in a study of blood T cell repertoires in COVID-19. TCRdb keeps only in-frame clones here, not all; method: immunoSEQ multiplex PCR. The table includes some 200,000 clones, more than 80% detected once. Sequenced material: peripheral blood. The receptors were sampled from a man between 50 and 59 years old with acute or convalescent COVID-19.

This chain's CDR3 is CASSKTPPTQYF. DNA of the CDR3: TGTGCCAGCAGCAAGACACCGCCTACCCAGTACTTC. The genes are TRBV6-6 and TRBJ2-5; D is undetermined. The ends were cut back, 6 bases at V and 8 bases at J, with 13 bases in the middle. This CDR3 spans 12 amino acids. CDR1 and CDR2 (germline): MNHNY, SVGAGI (reference sequence).

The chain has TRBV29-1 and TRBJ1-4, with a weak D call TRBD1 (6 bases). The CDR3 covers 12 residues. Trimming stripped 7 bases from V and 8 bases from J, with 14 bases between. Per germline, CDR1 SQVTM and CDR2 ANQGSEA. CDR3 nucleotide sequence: TGCAGCGGGGGACATGGTCGCGAAAAACTGTTTTTT. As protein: CSGGHGREKLFF. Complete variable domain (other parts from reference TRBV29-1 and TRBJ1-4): SAVISQKPSRDICQRGTSLTIQCQVDSQVTMMFWYRQQPGQSLTLIATANQGSEATYESGFVIDKFPISRPNLTFSTLTVSNMSPEDSSIYLCSGGHGREKLFFGSGTQLSVL.

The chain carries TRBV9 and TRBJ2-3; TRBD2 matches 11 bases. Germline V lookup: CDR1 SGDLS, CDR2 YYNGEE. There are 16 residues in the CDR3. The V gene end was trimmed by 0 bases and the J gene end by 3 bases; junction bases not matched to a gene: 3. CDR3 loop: CASSVVPSGRTDTQYF. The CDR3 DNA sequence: TGTGCCAGCAGCGTAGTCCCTAGCGGGAGGACAGATACGCAGTATTTT.

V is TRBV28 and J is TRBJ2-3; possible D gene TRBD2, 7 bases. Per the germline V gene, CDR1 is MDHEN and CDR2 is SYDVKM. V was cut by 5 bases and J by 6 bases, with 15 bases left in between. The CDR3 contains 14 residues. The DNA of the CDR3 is TGTGCCAGCAGTAAGTGGGGGGGCGACGATACGCAGTATTTT. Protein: CASSKWGGDDTQYF.

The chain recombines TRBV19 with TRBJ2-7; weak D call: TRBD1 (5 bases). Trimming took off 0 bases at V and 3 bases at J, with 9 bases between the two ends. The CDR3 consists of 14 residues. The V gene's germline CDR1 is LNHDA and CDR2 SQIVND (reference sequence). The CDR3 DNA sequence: TGTGCCAGTAGTATAGAAAAAGGGGACTACGAGCAGTACTTC. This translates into CASSIEKGDYEQYF.

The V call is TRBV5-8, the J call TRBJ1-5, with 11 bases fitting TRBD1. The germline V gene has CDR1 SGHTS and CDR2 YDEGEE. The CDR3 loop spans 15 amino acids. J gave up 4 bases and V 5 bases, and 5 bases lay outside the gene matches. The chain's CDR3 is CASRNWDRGNQPQHF. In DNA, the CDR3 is TGTGCCAGCAGAAACTGGGACAGGGGGAATCAGCCCCAGCATTTT.

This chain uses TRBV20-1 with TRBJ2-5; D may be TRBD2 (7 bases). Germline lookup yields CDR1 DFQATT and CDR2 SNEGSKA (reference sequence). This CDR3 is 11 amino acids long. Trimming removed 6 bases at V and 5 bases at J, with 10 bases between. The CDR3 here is CSAGRGETQYF. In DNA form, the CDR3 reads TGCAGTGCAGGGAGGGGGGAGACCCAGTACTTC.

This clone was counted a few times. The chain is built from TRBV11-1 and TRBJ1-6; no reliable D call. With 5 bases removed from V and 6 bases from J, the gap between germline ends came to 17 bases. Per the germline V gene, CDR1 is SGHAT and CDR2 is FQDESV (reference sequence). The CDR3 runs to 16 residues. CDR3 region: CASSRTPDSANSPLHF. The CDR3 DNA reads TGTGCCAGCAGCCGGACTCCGGATTCGGCTAATTCACCCCTCCACTTT.

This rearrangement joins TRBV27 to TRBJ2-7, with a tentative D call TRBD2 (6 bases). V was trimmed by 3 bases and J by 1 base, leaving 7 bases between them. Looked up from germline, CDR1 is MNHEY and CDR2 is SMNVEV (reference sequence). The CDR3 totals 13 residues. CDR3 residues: CASSFGGSYEQYF. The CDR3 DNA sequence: TGTGCCAGCAGTTTTGGGGGGTCCTACGAGCAGTACTTC.

The CDR3 protein is CASSSATGSTGELFF. In DNA form, the CDR3 reads TGTGCCAGCTCAAGCGCAACAGGGTCCACCGGGGAGCTGTTTTTT. The rearrangement joins TRBV18 to TRBJ2-2, with D maybe TRBD1 (6 bases). The germline V gene has CDR1 KGHSH and CDR2 LQKENI. Trimming took 5 bases from V and 4 from J, leaving 14 bases between them. The length of the CDR3 is 15 residues.

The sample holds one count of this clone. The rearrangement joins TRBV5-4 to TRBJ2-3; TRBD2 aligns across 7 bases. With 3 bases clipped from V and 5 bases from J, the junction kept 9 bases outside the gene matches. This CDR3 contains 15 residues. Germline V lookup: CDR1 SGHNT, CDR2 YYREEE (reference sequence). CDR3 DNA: TGTGCCAGCAGCTCCCCCGCGGGAGTGCTAGATACGCAGTATTTT. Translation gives CASSSPAGVLDTQYF.

CDR3 nucleotide sequence: TGTGCCAGCAGTGAACAGGGAGGAGAGACCCAGTACTTC. Translating gives CASSEQGGETQYF. V is TRBV2 and J is TRBJ2-5; D perhaps matches TRBD2 (6 bases). Trimming removed 2 bases at V and 4 bases at J, with 8 bases between. Germline V CDR1 and CDR2: SNHLY, FYNNEI. The CDR3 length is 13 residues.

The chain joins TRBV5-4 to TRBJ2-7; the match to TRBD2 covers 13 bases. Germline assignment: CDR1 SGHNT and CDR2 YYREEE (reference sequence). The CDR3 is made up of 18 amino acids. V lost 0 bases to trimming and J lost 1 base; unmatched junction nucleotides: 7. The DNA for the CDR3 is TGTGCCAGCAGCTTGGGACTAGCGGGAGGCTCCGGTTCCTACGAGCAGTACTTC. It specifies CASSLGLAGGSGSYEQYF.

The CDR3 sequence: CASSPYEDTQYF. The CDR3 region has the DNA TGTGCCAGCAGCCCCTATGAGGATACGCAGTATTTT. This sequence joins TRBV7-2 and TRBJ2-3; D is undetermined. Germline V CDR1 and CDR2: SGHTA, FQGNSA. CDR3 length: 12 residues. Deletions cut 5 bases from V and 6 bases from J, with 9 bases between. The whole variable domain, remainder taken from reference TRBV7-2 and TRBJ2-3, is GAGVSQSPSNKVTEKGKDVELRCDPISGHTALYWYRQSLGQGLEFLIYFQGNSAPDKSGLPSDRFSAERTGGSVSTLTIQRTQQEDSAVYLCASSPYEDTQYFGPGTRLTVL.

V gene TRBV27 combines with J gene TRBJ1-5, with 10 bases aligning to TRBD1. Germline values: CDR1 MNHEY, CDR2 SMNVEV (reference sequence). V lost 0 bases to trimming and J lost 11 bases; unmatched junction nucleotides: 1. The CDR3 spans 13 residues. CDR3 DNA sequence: TGTGCCAGCAGTTTATCGGGACAGGGGACCCAGCATTTT. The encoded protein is CASSLSGQGTQHF.

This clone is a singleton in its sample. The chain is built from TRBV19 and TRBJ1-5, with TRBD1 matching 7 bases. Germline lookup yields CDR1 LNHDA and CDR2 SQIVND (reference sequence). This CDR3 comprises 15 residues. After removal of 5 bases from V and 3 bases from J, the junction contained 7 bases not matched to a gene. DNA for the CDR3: TGTGCCAGTAGTGCCAGACAGGGAGTCAATCAGCCCCAGCATTTT. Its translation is CASSARQGVNQPQHF.

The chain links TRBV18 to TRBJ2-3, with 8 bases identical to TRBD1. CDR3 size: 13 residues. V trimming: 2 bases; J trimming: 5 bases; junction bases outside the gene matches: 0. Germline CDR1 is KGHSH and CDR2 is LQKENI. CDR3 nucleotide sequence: TGTGCCAGCTCACCAGGGACAGGAGATACGCAGTATTTT. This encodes CASSPGTGDTQYF.

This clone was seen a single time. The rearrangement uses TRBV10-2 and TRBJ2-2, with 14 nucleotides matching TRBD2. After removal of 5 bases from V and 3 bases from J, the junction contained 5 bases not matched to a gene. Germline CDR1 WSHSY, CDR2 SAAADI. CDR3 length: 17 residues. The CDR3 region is CASSSGTSGSYTGELFF. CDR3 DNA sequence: TGCGCCAGCAGTTCCGGGACTAGCGGGAGTTACACCGGGGAGCTGTTTTTT.

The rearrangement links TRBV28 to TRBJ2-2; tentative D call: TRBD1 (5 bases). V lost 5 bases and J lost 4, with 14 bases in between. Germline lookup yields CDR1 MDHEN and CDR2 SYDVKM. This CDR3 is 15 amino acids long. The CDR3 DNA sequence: TGTGCCAGCAGTCCAGACAGCCTCATCACCGGGGAGCTGTTTTTT. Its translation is CASSPDSLITGELFF.

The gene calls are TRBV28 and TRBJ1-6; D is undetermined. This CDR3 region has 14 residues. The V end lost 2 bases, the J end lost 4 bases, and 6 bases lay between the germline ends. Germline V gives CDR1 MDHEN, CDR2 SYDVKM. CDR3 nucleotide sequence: TGTGCCAGCAGTTTACGGGGTTATAATTCACCCCTCCACTTT. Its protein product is CASSLRGYNSPLHF.

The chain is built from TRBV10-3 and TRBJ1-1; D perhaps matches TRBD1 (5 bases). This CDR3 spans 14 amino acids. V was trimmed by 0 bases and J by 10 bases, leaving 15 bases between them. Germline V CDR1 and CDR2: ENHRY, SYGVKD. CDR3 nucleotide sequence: TGTGCCATCAGTGAGTCACGGGAGGGACCCAGAGCTTTCTTT. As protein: CAISESREGPRAFF.